What follows is one T cell receptor (beta chain) and its context. Its antigen is not known. The data stem from a study of naive and memory T cell subsets. General study results and limits: Over 90% of naive TCR sequences appeared only once, unlike memory subsets.

Both TRBC1 and TRBC2 were covered by a beta constant-region primer of two equimolar oligonucleotides. Ligated cDNA was amplified by four rounds of PCR with nested alpha and beta constant-region primers and SP2. Via MiXCR, TCRdb re-called the UMI-ligation and nested PCR reads, giving one row per CDR3 protein. Counted here are 80,000 or so distinct CDR3 sequences, around 9% occurring once; the ten biggest clones make up less than 1.5%. CD8 T cells were positively selected from what remained after CD4 positive selection. Germline V gives CDR1 GTSNPN, CDR2 SVGIG (reference sequence). V gave up 2 bases and J gave up 2 bases, with 7 bases separating them. This CDR3 has 12 amino acids.

The sample comprised naive CD8+ T cells from blood. The chain joins TRBV30 to TRBJ2-7, with D unclear. The TCR was taken from a human donor in good health. As DNA, the CDR3 is TGTGCCTGGAGTATACGCACCTACGAGCAGTACTTC. It translates to CAWSIRTYEQYF. The whole variable domain, remainder taken from reference TRBV30 and TRBJ2-7, is SQTIHQWPATLVQPVGSPLSLECTVEGTSNPNLYWYRQAAGRGLQLLFYSVGIGQISSEVPQNLSASRPQDRQFILSSKKLLLSDSGFYLCAWSIRTYEQYFGPGTRLTVT.